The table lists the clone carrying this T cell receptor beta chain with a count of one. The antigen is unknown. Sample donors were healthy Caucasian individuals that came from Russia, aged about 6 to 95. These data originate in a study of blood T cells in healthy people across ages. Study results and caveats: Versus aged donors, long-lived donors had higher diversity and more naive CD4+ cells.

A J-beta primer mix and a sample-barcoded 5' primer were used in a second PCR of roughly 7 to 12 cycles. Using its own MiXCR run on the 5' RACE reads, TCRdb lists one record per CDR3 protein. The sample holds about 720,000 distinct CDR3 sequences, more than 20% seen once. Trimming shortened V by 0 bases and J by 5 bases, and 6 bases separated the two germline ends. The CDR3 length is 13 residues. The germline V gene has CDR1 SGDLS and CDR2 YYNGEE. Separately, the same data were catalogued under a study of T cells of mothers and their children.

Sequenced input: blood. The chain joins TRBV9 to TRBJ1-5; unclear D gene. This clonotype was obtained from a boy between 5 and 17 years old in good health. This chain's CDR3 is CASSVDQYQPQHF. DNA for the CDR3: TGTGCCAGCAGCGTAGATCAGTATCAGCCCCAGCATTTT.